One TCR beta chain is described in this entry. What it recognizes is unknown. In germline, CDR1 is SGDLS, CDR2 YYNGEE. V lost 0 bases, J lost 4 bases, and 5 bases stayed unmatched. This CDR3 region has 15 residues. These data belong to a study of lymphopenia after photon versus proton radiotherapy. General observations from the study: Post-nadir diversity loss with photons came from oligoclonal expansion, particularly CD8+ Temra cells. A bigger post-nadir fall in TCR diversity correlated inversely with survival time in deceased patients. Survival link was tested only in deceased patients; proton benefit remains a possibility. Photon-treated patients lost naive T cells and TCR diversity; proton-treated stayed stable.

Sequencing used immunoSEQ multiplex PCR; TCRdb keeps in-frame clones, though not all of them. The sample contains roughly 30,000 clones, about 91% of which appear only once. This chain joins TRBV9 and TRBJ2-5, with 8 nucleotides matching TRBD2. The sequence was obtained from a woman in her sixties with cholangiocarcinoma. Some clones in this sample may be carry-over from other donors' samples. The material was peripheral blood, obtained from a patient treated with proton-based radiotherapy. CDR3 DNA: TGTGCCAGCAGCGTAGACCCCCTAGCGGGAGAGACCCAGTACTTC. Translated: CASSVDPLAGETQYF.